This is a list of T cell receptor beta chains from one sample in a study of T cell responses to AZD1222 COVID-19 vaccine. The data were produced by immunoSEQ multiplex PCR, yet TCRdb's version contains in-frame clones alone and is incomplete. The sample contains 120,000 or so clones, 80% to 90% of which appear only once. The source was peripheral blood, collected on day 0 of AZD1222 vaccination. The receptors stem from an adult in good health. CDR3s include the opening cysteine and the closing phenylalanine or tryptophan. A D gene is named only where the DNA matches it firmly. Only some rows state a clone size, as once, few, many or a class for expanded clones.

NA	NA	TRBJ1-2	TRBV24-1	CATSDSETVNYGYTF	TGTGCCACCAGTGATTCCGAGACAGTTAACTATGGCTACACCTTC
once	NA	TRBJ1-3	TRBV5-4	CASSLAGVLGNTIYF	TGTGCCAGCAGCTTGGCCGGGGTTCTCGGAAACACCATATATTTT
NA	TRBD1	TRBJ1-2	TRBV29-1	CSVILQGIANYGYTF	TGCAGCGTCATCTTACAGGGGATAGCTAACTATGGCTACACCTTC
once	NA	TRBJ2-7	TRBV7-2	CASSLERAYEQYF	TGTGCCAGCAGCTTAGAGCGCGCCTACGAGCAGTACTTC
NA	NA	TRBJ1-5	TRBV2	CASDSLGGGGQPQHF	TGTGCCAGCGATTCCCTCGGGGGCGGGGGTCAGCCCCAGCATTTT
NA	NA	TRBJ1-1	TRBV3-1/TRBV3-2	CASSQGAGGNTEAFF	TGTGCCAGCAGCCAAGGAGCAGGAGGGAACACTGAAGCTTTCTTT
few	NA	TRBJ2-7	TRBV7-8	CASSPAPSSYEQYF	TGTGCCAGCAGTCCTGCCCCGAGCTCCTACGAGCAGTACTTC
NA	NA	TRBJ2-5	TRBV5-4	CASTPGGGREETQYF	TGTGCCAGCACCCCAGGGGGGGGGCGCGAGGAGACCCAGTACTTC
once	NA	TRBJ2-5	TRBV15	CATSRDPTGGETQYF	TGTGCCACCAGCAGAGATCCCACAGGCGGGGAGACCCAGTACTTC
once	NA	TRBJ2-7	TRBV21-1	CASSKGGRGNYEQYF	TGTGCCAGCAGCAAAGGGGGCAGGGGGAACTACGAGCAGTACTTC
once	TRBD1	TRBJ1-6	TRBV18	CASSVRTGVDSPLHF	TGTGCCAGCTCGGTTCGGACAGGGGTGGATTCACCCCTCCACTTT
NA	NA	TRBJ1-3	TRBV14	CASSQDPFVSDTIYF	TGTGCCAGCAGCCAAGATCCTTTTGTTTCGGACACCATATATTTT
NA	NA	TRBJ1-1	TRBV7-2	CASSLGGVARLNTEAFF	TGTGCCAGCAGCTTAGGGGGGGTAGCCAGATTGAACACTGAAGCTTTCTTT
NA	NA	TRBJ2-3	TRBV10-1	CASSESFRVPDTQYF	TGCGCCAGCAGTGAGTCCTTCAGGGTTCCAGATACGCAGTATTTT
NA	NA	TRBJ2-7	TRBV11-2	CASSLAPTSYEQYF	TGTGCCAGCAGCTTAGCGCCTACTAGCTACGAGCAGTACTTC
NA	NA	TRBJ2-2	TRBV29-1	CSVPGPAGGGSSGELFF	TGCAGCGTTCCCGGGCCCGCCGGGGGAGGTAGCTCCGGGGAGCTGTTTTTT
NA	TRBD1	TRBJ1-5	TRBV27	CASSESDRGGQPQHF	TGTGCCAGCAGCGAATCGGACAGGGGCGGTCAGCCCCAGCATTTT
NA	TRBD1	TRBJ1-6	TRBV27	CASSPDRAGSPLHF	TGTGCCAGCAGTCCCGACAGGGCGGGATCACCCCTCCACTTT
NA	NA	TRBJ1-2	TRBV19	CASSIWGRGDYGYTF	TGTGCCAGTAGTATATGGGGGCGCGGTGACTATGGCTACACCTTC
once	NA	TRBJ2-1	TRBV11-2	CASREEGGRVGEQFF	TGTGCCAGCAGGGAAGAGGGCGGTCGGGTGGGTGAGCAGTTCTTC
few	NA	TRBJ2-7	TRBV12-5	CASGLVLGRSLREQYF	TGTGCTAGTGGTTTGGTACTTGGCAGGTCCTTACGCGAGCAGTACTTC
NA	NA	TRBJ2-5	TRBV7-3	CASSLGSKETQYF	TGTGCCAGCAGCTTAGGCAGTAAAGAGACCCAGTACTTC
NA	NA	TRBJ2-3	TRBV10-3	CAISGQETDTQYF	TGTGCCATCAGTGGACAGGAGACAGATACGCAGTATTTT